The rows below give T cell receptor beta chains drawn from one sample of a study of metastatic and nonmetastatic thyroid tumors. Using MiXCR, TCRdb reanalyzed the PCR reads. Among approximately 50,000 clones listed, 20% to 25% were seen once. Sequencing input: blood. These receptors originate from a female donor with papillary thyroid cancer or a benign thyroid nodule (not recorded which). Some clones in this sample may be carry-over from other donors' samples. CDR3s include the opening cysteine and the closing phenylalanine or tryptophan. The D gene is left open where the match is weak. Clone size, where shown, is once, few, many, or a class for clones that have expanded.

size: NA
J: TRBJ1-6
V: TRBV20-1
D: NA
DNA: TGCAGTGCTACTCCGGGACATGGGAGATCACCCCTCCACTTT
CDR3: CSATPGHGRSPLHF

size: many
J: TRBJ1-3
V: TRBV24-1
D: NA
DNA: TGTGCCACCAGTGACCCTGGGATAAACTCTGGAAACACCATATATTTT
CDR3: CATSDPGINSGNTIYF

size: NA
J: TRBJ2-1
V: TRBV20-1
D: TRBD2
DNA: TGCAGTGCTAAACTAGCGGGTGTTTACAATGAGCAGTTCTTC
CDR3: CSAKLAGVYNEQFF

size: many
J: TRBJ2-3
V: TRBV10-3
D: TRBD2
DNA: TGTGCCATCAGTGAGGGGCGGGAGGGCACAGATACGCAGTATTTT
CDR3: CAISEGREGTDTQYF

size: many
J: TRBJ2-7
V: TRBV9
D: NA
DNA: TGTGCCAGCAGCCGGGGAACCAACGAGCAGTACTTC
CDR3: CASSRGTNEQYF

size: many
J: TRBJ2-3
V: TRBV4-1
D: TRBD1
DNA: TGCGCCAGCAGCCAAGTATTGGGACAGGGTTCAGATACGCAGTATTTT
CDR3: CASSQVLGQGSDTQYF

size: many
J: TRBJ2-5
V: TRBV7-9
D: NA
DNA: TGTGCCAGCAGCTTAGCGGGCCCGATTCAAGAGACCCAGTACTTC
CDR3: CASSLAGPIQETQYF

size: many
J: TRBJ2-7
V: TRBV27
D: TRBD1
DNA: TGTGCCAGCAGTTTGGTGGGACAGGAGTCCTACGAGCAGTACTTC
CDR3: CASSLVGQESYEQYF

size: many
J: TRBJ1-1
V: TRBV12-3/TRBV12-4
D: NA
DNA: TGTGCCAGCATCCTCGGGGTGGGGGACGGAGAAGCTTTCTTT
CDR3: CASILGVGDGEAFF

size: many
J: TRBJ2-5
V: TRBV2
D: NA
DNA: TGTGCCAGCAAGGGGGGCAGTCAAGAGACCCAGTACTTC
CDR3: CASKGGSQETQYF

size: many
J: TRBJ2-2
V: TRBV5-1
D: NA
DNA: TGCGCCAGCAGCTTACAAGGCCAGGCGAACACCGGGGAGCTGTTTTTT
CDR3: CASSLQGQANTGELFF

size: many
J: TRBJ2-5
V: TRBV7-8
D: NA
DNA: TGTGCCAGCAGCCCTGTGGGGATTAGCCAAGAGACCCAGTACTTC
CDR3: CASSPVGISQETQYF

size: many
J: TRBJ1-1
V: TRBV19
D: NA
DNA: NA
CDR3: CASSVGRGTVVTFF

size: many
J: TRBJ1-2
V: TRBV2
D: NA
DNA: TGTGCCAGCAGTGACACGGGGCCGTTCGACTATGGCTACACCTTC
CDR3: CASSDTGPFDYGYTF

size: many
J: TRBJ2-7
V: TRBV19
D: NA
DNA: TGTGCCAGTAGTATGACGACGGTTGACTACGAGCAGTACTTC
CDR3: CASSMTTVDYEQYF

size: many
J: TRBJ2-7
V: TRBV7-8
D: NA
DNA: TGTGCCAGCAGCTCCTGGGCCCCCTACGAGCAGTACTTC
CDR3: CASSSWAPYEQYF

size: few
J: TRBJ2-2
V: TRBV12-5
D: NA
DNA: TGTGCTAGTGGTTTGACCGGGTCGACCACCGGGGAGCTGTTTTTT
CDR3: CASGLTGSTTGELFF

size: NA
J: TRBJ2-3
V: TRBV20-1
D: TRBD2
DNA: TGCAGTGCCCGGACTAGCGGGTTCACAGTTTCGCAGTATTTT
CDR3: CSARTSGFTVSQYF

size: NA
J: TRBJ2-2
V: TRBV18
D: TRBD1
DNA: TGTGCCAGCTCACCACCGGGACAGGGAGACACCGGGGACCAGTTTTTT
CDR3: CASSPPGQGDTGDQFF

size: many
J: TRBJ1-5
V: TRBV28
D: NA
DNA: TGTGCCAGCAGTTTGGTTGTTCGTCAGCCCCAGCATTTT
CDR3: CASSLVVRQPQHF

size: many
J: TRBJ2-7
V: TRBV20-1
D: NA
DNA: TGCAGTGCTAAGCGGACAGACTACGAGCAGTACTTC
CDR3: CSAKRTDYEQYF

size: NA
J: TRBJ2-7
V: TRBV2
D: NA
DNA: TGTGCCAGCAGTAACGGGGGTAGCCGGGCCTACGAGCAGTACTTC
CDR3: CASSNGGSRAYEQYF

size: NA
J: TRBJ2-3
V: TRBV20-1
D: NA
DNA: TGCAGTGCGCAACTTGGGGAAGATACGCAGTATTTT
CDR3: CSAQLGEDTQYF

size: NA
J: TRBJ2-1
V: TRBV20-1
D: TRBD2
DNA: TGCAGTTCTAGAGATTCGGCGGCGGGGGACCGACCGTCTCTCTTC
CDR3: CSSRDSAAGDRPSLF

size: many
J: TRBJ2-2
V: TRBV25-1
D: NA
DNA: TGTGCCAGCAGTGAATCCTCGGGGAACACCGGGGAGCTGTTTTTT
CDR3: CASSESSGNTGELFF